This record looks at one T cell receptor (beta chain) sequence and its context. Its antigen is undetermined. Germline is not matched at one junction end, which may reflect a read error. This table comes from immunoSEQ multiplex PCR, and its TCRdb copy is limited to in-frame clones, with some not included. Counted here are about 40,000 clones, around four fifths occurring once; the ten biggest clones make up approximately 22%. Blood specimens came from baseline, cycle 4 day 1, and cycle 7 day 1. These data come from a study of OX40 agonist ivuxolimab in advanced cancers. Study-wide context: Patients assigned to dose escalation were diagnosed with hepatocellular carcinoma, melanoma, renal cell or head and neck cancer. Averaging 60 years in age, with a range of roughly 20 to 90, the cohort was approximately 87% male. Study-wide findings and caveats: Low levels of normalized T-cell clonal expansion also appeared in some nonresponders.

The CDR3 covers 15 residues. CDR1 and CDR2 from the germline V gene are SEHNR and FQNEAQ (reference sequence). The sequence was collected from an adult with an advanced solid tumor such as melanoma, head and neck, liver or kidney cancer. The sample in question was CD4+ or CD8+ T cells sorted from blood, obtained in a trial of the OX40 agonist ivuxolimab. The chain uses TRBV7-9 and TRBJ1-5; the D gene is possibly TRBD1 (5 bases). CDR3 protein: CVSSLGLGREQPQHF. Here the CDR3 DNA reads TGTGTCAGCAGCTTAGGGCTGGGCAGGGAGCAGCCCCAGCATTTT.